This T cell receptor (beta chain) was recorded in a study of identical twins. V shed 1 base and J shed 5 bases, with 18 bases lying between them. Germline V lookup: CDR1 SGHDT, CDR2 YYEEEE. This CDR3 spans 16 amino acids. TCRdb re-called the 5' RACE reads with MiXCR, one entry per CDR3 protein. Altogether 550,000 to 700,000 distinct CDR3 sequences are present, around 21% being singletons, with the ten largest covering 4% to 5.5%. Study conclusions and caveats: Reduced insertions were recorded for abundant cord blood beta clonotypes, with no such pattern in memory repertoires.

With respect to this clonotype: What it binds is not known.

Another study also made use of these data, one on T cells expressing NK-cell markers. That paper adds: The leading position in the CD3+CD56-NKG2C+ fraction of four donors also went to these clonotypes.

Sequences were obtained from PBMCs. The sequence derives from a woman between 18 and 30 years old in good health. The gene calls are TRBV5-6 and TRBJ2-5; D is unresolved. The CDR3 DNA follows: TGTGCCAGCAGCTTGTTATCCGGGCCTCCCGTGGAGACCCAGTACTTC. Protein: CASSLLSGPPVETQYF.